A single sample is the source of the 13 T cell receptor beta chains below, sequenced in a study of early T cells in non-severe SARS-CoV-2 infection. TCRdb reanalysed the 5' RACE reads using MiXCR and keeps one entry per CDR3 protein. The data show 60,000 to 75,000 distinct CDR3 sequences, with roughly 11% seen just once and roughly 5.8% held by the top ten. Source: whole blood, taken at baseline. The receptors stem from an adult who was a healthcare worker with PCR-confirmed SARS-CoV-2 infection or an uninfected control (not recorded which).

The chain is built from TRBV29-1 and TRBJ2-5; a weak D match, TRBD2 (6 bases). The germline CDR1 and CDR2 sequences are SQVTM and ANQGSEA. The CDR3 spans 12 residues. V was pared by 6 bases and J by 2 bases, with 10 bases between. DNA for the CDR3: TGCAGCGTGGGACGGGAGCAAGAGACCCAGTACTTC. This sequence encodes CSVGREQETQYF.

The CDR3 DNA reads TGCAGTGCTATCCCTAGACAGGGGGCTAATGAAAAACTGTTTTTT. This gives the protein CSAIPRQGANEKLFF. V is TRBV20-1 and J is TRBJ1-4, with TRBD1 matching 9 bases. This CDR3 region has 15 residues. CDR1 and CDR2 from the germline V gene are DFQATT and SNEGSKA (reference sequence). Trimming took 4 bases from V and 3 from J; bases not matched to a gene: 6.

V is TRBV7-2 and J is TRBJ2-3; no reliable D call. Trimming removed 2 bases at V and 6 bases at J, with 6 bases between. Germline V gives CDR1 SGHTA, CDR2 FQGNSA. The CDR3 spans 12 residues. This CDR3 reads CASSLHWDTQYF. Written as DNA, the CDR3 is TGTGCCAGCAGCTTACATTGGGATACGCAGTATTTT.

Many counts were recorded for this clonotype. The rearrangement uses TRBV29-1 and TRBJ2-3, with D possibly being TRBD1 (6 bases). CDR1 and CDR2 (germline): SQVTM, ANQGSEA. V was clipped by 7 bases and J by 4 bases, with 15 bases between them. The CDR3 runs 13 residues. The CDR3: CSAEDSRADTQYF. The DNA for the CDR3 is TGCAGCGCTGAGGACAGTCGCGCAGATACGCAGTATTTT.

This clonotype was counted ten times or more. The chain links TRBV20-1 to TRBJ2-2, with D hard to call. CDR3 length equals 11 residues. CDR1 is DFQATT, CDR2 SNEGSKA, per germline (reference sequence). V was trimmed by 5 bases and J by 6 bases, leaving 7 bases between them. The CDR3 nucleotides are TGCAGTGCTTATAGCCCCGGGGAGCTGTTTTTT. Translating it yields CSAYSPGELFF.

This clonotype has ten or more counts. V gene TRBV5-1 combines with J gene TRBJ1-1, with 7 bases matching TRBD1. V shed 3 bases and J 2 bases; nucleotides not matched to a gene: 4. Per the germline V gene, CDR1 is SGHRS and CDR2 is YFSETQ. The CDR3 has 14 amino acids. DNA of the CDR3: TGCGCCAGCAGCTGGCGACAGGGCAACACTGAAGCTTTCTTT. It codes for CASSWRQGNTEAFF.

The sample holds many counts of this clonotype. The V and J genes are TRBV12-3 or TRBV12-4 and TRBJ2-2, with TRBD1 matching over 7 bases. The CDR3 loop spans 16 amino acids. Trimming at V came to 6 bases and at J to 5 bases, leaving 12 bases not matched to a gene. CDR3 amino acids: CASSSTGAVGTGELFF. DNA of the CDR3: TGTGCCAGCAGCAGCACAGGGGCGGTAGGAACCGGGGAGCTGTTTTTT.

The V call is TRBV7-2, the J call TRBJ2-5, with a possible D match to TRBD1 (6 bases). Germline V gives CDR1 SGHTA, CDR2 FQGNSA. The germline V and J ends were trimmed by 1 base and 0 bases, with 6 bases remaining between them. The CDR3 consists of 14 residues. The CDR3, as DNA: TGTGCCAGCAGCTTAGAGGGGGACCAAGAGACCCAGTACTTC. Residues: CASSLEGDQETQYF.

There are many counts of this clonotype. V usage is TRBV12-3 or TRBV12-4 and J usage is TRBJ1-5, with D maybe TRBD1 (5 bases). There are 14 residues in the CDR3. V shed 0 bases and J shed 2 bases, with 5 bases lying between them. In DNA form, the CDR3 reads TGTGCCAGCAGTTTAGCAGGGGGCAATCAGCCCCAGCATTTT. It translates to CASSLAGGNQPQHF.

There are many counts of this clonotype. This chain uses TRBV27 with TRBJ2-3, with 12 positions matching TRBD2. Trimming cost V 5 bases and J 3 bases; bases outside gene matches: 6. Germline CDR1 reads MNHEY; CDR2 reads SMNVEV (reference sequence). The CDR3 has 16 amino acids. The CDR3 loop is CASSVLAGGPTDTQYF. CDR3 in DNA: TGTGCCAGCAGTGTCCTAGCGGGGGGGCCAACAGATACGCAGTATTTT.

Many counts were recorded for this clonotype. The gene calls are TRBV5-7 and TRBJ2-4; possible D gene TRBD1, 7 bases. TRBV5-7 is given ORF status, its function remaining uncertain. V was trimmed by 5 bases and J by 8 bases, leaving 23 bases between them. The CDR3 is 16 amino acids. CDR3 protein: CASSGGRQGEIDIQYF. The DNA of the CDR3 is TGTGCCAGCAGTGGGGGGAGACAGGGAGAAATAGACATTCAGTACTTC.

The chain carries TRBV20-1 and TRBJ2-3; 10 bases are shared with TRBD2. The V gene's germline CDR1 is DFQATT and CDR2 SNEGSKA (reference sequence). The trim removed 1 base at V and 4 bases at J, leaving 5 bases unmatched. The CDR3 is made up of 15 amino acids. CDR3 in DNA: TGCAGTGCTAGAGGAGCGGGAGGGCCGGCAGATACGCAGTATTTT. Its translation: CSARGAGGPADTQYF.

This clonotype has ten or more counts. The J gene is TRBJ2-7, the V gene TRBV19; unclear D gene. Trimming removed 4 bases from V and 0 bases from J, with 7 bases in between. In germline, CDR1 is LNHDA, CDR2 SQIVND (reference sequence). The CDR3 contains 13 residues. This chain's CDR3 is CASSRSISYEQYF. Here the CDR3 DNA reads TGTGCCAGTAGTAGGTCCATCTCCTACGAGCAGTACTTC.